The present TCR beta chain was sequenced within a study of beta chain features in type 1 diabetes. Sorted populations all had greater than 98% purity. As every portion of the isolated RNA was reverse transcribed, the sequencing read expressed TCRB transcripts. The read count averaged approximately 4 million across naive, central memory and regulatory T cell samples. Using immunoSEQ multiplex PCR, the repertoire was profiled, and TCRdb retains in-frame clones only, with some absent. The repertoire includes roughly 400,000 clones, approximately 16% of them detected once, and more than 0.015% sits in the top ten. V lost 0 bases and J lost 6, with 15 bases in between. The CDR3 length is 15 residues. From germline, CDR1 is GTSNPN and CDR2 SVGIG (reference sequence). This clone was found a few times.

The chain has TRBV30 and TRBJ2-1; no clear D. The clonotype comes from a woman between 18 and 29 years old in good health. The sample was naive CD4+ T cells from blood. CDR3 region: CAWSVQWFRINEQFF. CDR3 nucleotide sequence: TGTGCCTGGAGTGTACAATGGTTCCGAATCAATGAGCAGTTCTTC.